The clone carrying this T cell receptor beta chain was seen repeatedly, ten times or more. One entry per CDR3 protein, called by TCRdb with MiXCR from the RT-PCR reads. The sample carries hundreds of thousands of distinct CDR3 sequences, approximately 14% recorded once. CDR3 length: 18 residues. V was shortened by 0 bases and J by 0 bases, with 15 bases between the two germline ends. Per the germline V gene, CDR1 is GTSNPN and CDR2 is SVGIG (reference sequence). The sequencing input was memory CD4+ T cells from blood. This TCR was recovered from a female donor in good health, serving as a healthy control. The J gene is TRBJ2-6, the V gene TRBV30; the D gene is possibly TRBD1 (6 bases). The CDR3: CAWSVKWTASSGANVLTF. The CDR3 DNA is TGTGCCTGGAGTGTAAAGTGGACAGCGAGCTCTGGGGCCAACGTCCTGACTTTC.